The subject of this entry is one T cell receptor beta chain. Multiplex PCR with BIOMED2 TRB-A/B primer pools amplified TRB rearrangements. TCRdb re-called the multiplex PCR reads through MiXCR, storing one row per CDR3 protein. Altogether some 21,000 distinct CDR3 sequences are present, roughly 29% being singletons, with the ten largest covering about 1.9%. Blood genomic DNA input for TRB amplification was roughly 220-500 ng. The data are from a study of T and B cells in COVID-19 patients. The sequencing input was blood. This TCR was sampled from a human donor who had recovered from COVID-19.

In DNA form, the CDR3 reads TGTGCCAGCAGCTTAGGACAGGGTGGCACTGAAGCTTTCTTT. Amino acid sequence: CASSLGQGGTEAFF. This chain uses TRBV5-6 with TRBJ1-1; 8 nucleotides line up with TRBD1. Germline V lookup: CDR1 SGHDT, CDR2 YYEEEE. The CDR3 consists of 14 residues. The J segment lost 4 bases and the V segment lost 2 bases, leaving 4 bases of the junction unmatched. The full variable domain, in which reference TRBV5-6 and TRBJ1-1 provide the parts outside the CDR3, is DAGVTQSPTHLIKTRGQQVTLRCSPKSGHDTVSWYQQALGQGPQFIFQYYEEEERQRGNFPDRFSGHQFPNYSSELNVNALLLGDSALYLCASSLGQGGTEAFFGQGTRLTVV.